The 29 T cell receptor beta chains presented below share a single source sample, sequenced in a study of beta chain features in type 1 diabetes. Isolated RNA was reverse transcribed in full, so expressed TCRB transcripts were sequenced. Repertoires were generated with immunoSEQ multiplex PCR, while TCRdb's copy carries only in-frame clones and drops some. The sample consists of 200,000 to 250,000 clones, around 65% of them appearing once. The sequenced material came from naive CD4+ T cells from blood. The source of these receptors is a man younger than 40 in good health.

This chain uses TRBV30 with TRBJ2-1, with 7 bases identical to TRBD2. Germline CDR1 reads GTSNPN; CDR2 reads SVGIG (reference sequence). The CDR3 is 16 amino acids. J was trimmed by 8 bases and V by 0 bases; bases with no gene match: 13. CDR3 coding DNA: TGTGCCTGGAGTGTACAATGGACTAGTGGGTCCGATGAGCAGTTCTTC. Amino acid sequence: CAWSVQWTSGSDEQFF.

The rearrangement links TRBV30 to TRBJ2-4, with D unresolved. Per germline, CDR1 GTSNPN and CDR2 SVGIG (reference sequence). V was cut by 0 bases and J by 9 bases, with 12 bases left in between. The CDR3 is 13 residues long. CDR3 residues: CAWSVGAKGIQYF. In DNA form, the CDR3 reads TGTGCCTGGAGTGTAGGAGCGAAGGGCATTCAGTACTTC.

The chain combines TRBV7-9 with TRBJ2-4; D ambiguous. The V end lost 1 base, the J end lost 8 bases, and 9 bases lay between the germline ends. The CDR3 runs to 13 residues. CDR1 is SEHNR and CDR2 is FQNEAQ in the germline V gene (reference sequence). The CDR3 loop reads CASSLGSEDIQYF. CDR3 nucleotides: TGTGCCAGCAGCTTAGGGTCAGAGGACATTCAGTACTTC.

This chain connects TRBV23-1 to TRBJ2-3; D is perhaps TRBD1 (6 bases). TRBV23-1 qualifies as an ORF whose function is uncertain. This CDR3 comprises 15 residues. The V end was cut by 3 bases, the J end by 4 bases, with 14 bases between. CDR3 residues: CASSHMKGTSDTQYF. In DNA, the CDR3 is TGCGCCAGCAGTCATATGAAGGGGACATCAGATACGCAGTATTTT.

DNA for the CDR3: TGCAGCGTCAAGACAGGGGCCGAGACCCAGTACTTC. This encodes CSVKTGAETQYF. The chain recombines TRBV29-1 with TRBJ2-5; TRBD1 aligns across 8 bases. CDR1 is SQVTM and CDR2 is ANQGSEA in the germline V gene. This CDR3 comprises 12 residues. Trimming at V came to 6 bases and at J to 5 bases, leaving 5 bases not matched to a gene.

This clone appeared a few times. The chain is built from TRBV29-1 and TRBJ2-1; 13 bases map to TRBD2. Germline lookup yields CDR1 SQVTM and CDR2 ANQGSEA. Trimming at V came to 5 bases and at J to 7 bases, leaving 5 bases not matched to a gene. The CDR3 runs to 14 residues. The CDR3 here is CSVRGLAGVNEQFF. For the CDR3, the DNA is TGCAGCGTTCGAGGACTAGCGGGAGTTAATGAGCAGTTCTTC.

This clone was seen once. The rearrangement uses TRBV7-2 and TRBJ1-3; D unclear. This CDR3 has 11 residues. Per germline, CDR1 SGHTA and CDR2 FQGNSA. The germline V and J ends were trimmed by 3 bases and 13 bases, with 10 bases remaining between them. CDR3 amino acids: CASSFRQAIYF. As DNA, the CDR3 is TGTGCCAGCAGCTTCCGACAAGCAATATATTTT.

This clone was counted a few times. CDR3 in DNA: TGTGCCTGGAGTACACGCTTGAACACTGAAGCTTTCTTT. The encoded protein is CAWSTRLNTEAFF. The genes are TRBV30 and TRBJ1-1; D is uncertain. Looked up from germline, CDR1 is GTSNPN and CDR2 is SVGIG (reference sequence). V shed 2 bases and J shed 0 bases, with 7 bases lying between them. The CDR3 spans 13 residues.

This sequence joins TRBV9 and TRBJ2-1; a weak D match, TRBD2 (7 bases). Germline CDR1 SGDLS, CDR2 YYNGEE. V gave up 4 bases and J gave up 7 bases, with 27 bases separating them. CDR3 length: 18 residues. The CDR3 spells CASSSTGRAGTRGNEQFF. The CDR3 DNA follows: TGTGCCAGCAGCTCCACTGGGAGGGCCGGGACACGTGGGAATGAGCAGTTCTTC.

This chain connects TRBV29-1 to TRBJ2-1; tentatively, D is TRBD1 (5 bases). Deletions cut 6 bases from V and 4 bases from J, with 16 bases between. The CDR3 is 14 amino acids. Germline V lookup: CDR1 SQVTM, CDR2 ANQGSEA. CDR3 in DNA: TGCAGCGTGCAGGGTGTACGTTCTTACAATGAGCAGTTCTTC. The encoded protein is CSVQGVRSYNEQFF.

The chain employs TRBV18 and TRBJ2-1; 12 bases map to TRBD2. Germline assignment: CDR1 KGHSH and CDR2 LQKENI. The CDR3 is 18 amino acids. After removal of 3 bases from V and 3 bases from J, the junction contained 9 bases not matched to a gene. In DNA, the CDR3 is TGTGCCAGCTCACCGTCCCCTAGCGGGAGGGCCGGCTACAATGAGCAGTTCTTC. This codes for CASSPSPSGRAGYNEQFF.

V gene TRBV30 combines with J gene TRBJ2-1; possibly TRBD2 for D (5 bases). The CDR3 runs to 13 residues. Germline V gives CDR1 GTSNPN, CDR2 SVGIG (reference sequence). The V end lost 2 bases, the J end lost 9 bases, and 14 bases lay between the germline ends. The CDR3 reads CAWSREQLGEQFF. CDR3 bases: TGTGCCTGGAGTCGGGAACAGCTGGGTGAGCAGTTCTTC.

The V and J genes are TRBV30 and TRBJ2-1; D uncertain. The CDR3 runs to 12 residues. V lost 2 bases and J lost 3, with 5 bases in between. Germline CDR1 and CDR2: GTSNPN and SVGIG (reference sequence). The CDR3 region has the DNA TGTGCCTGGAGTCTCCTCTACAATGAGCAGTTCTTC. Translation gives CAWSLLYNEQFF.

This rearrangement joins TRBV7-2 to TRBJ2-3; 11 bases are a match to TRBD2. The CDR3 covers 18 residues. The germline gives CDR1 SGHTA, CDR2 FQGNSA. J gave up 4 bases and V 1 base, and 10 bases lay outside the gene matches. This chain's CDR3 is CASSLDYFIAGGPDTQYF. CDR3 in DNA: TGTGCCAGCAGCTTAGATTATTTTATAGCGGGGGGGCCAGATACGCAGTATTTT.

The chain links TRBV30 to TRBJ2-5; no definite D call. There are 15 residues in the CDR3. With 1 base removed from V and 5 bases from J, the gap between germline ends came to 17 bases. CDR1 and CDR2 from the germline V gene are GTSNPN and SVGIG (reference sequence). Here the CDR3 reads CAWSDLGWEGETQYF. In DNA, the CDR3 is TGTGCCTGGAGTGACTTAGGGTGGGAAGGGGAGACCCAGTACTTC.

V is TRBV30 and J is TRBJ2-7; D is unresolved. Trimming cost V 5 bases and J 3 bases, with 11 bases left between them. CDR1 and CDR2 (germline): GTSNPN, SVGIG (reference sequence). There are 12 residues in the CDR3. The CDR3 is CAWGPSRYEQYF. CDR3 coding DNA: TGTGCCTGGGGGCCGAGTCGCTACGAGCAGTACTTC. Supplemented by reference TRBV30 and TRBJ2-7, the full variable domain reads SQTIHQWPATLVQPVGSPLSLECTVEGTSNPNLYWYRQAAGRGLQLLFYSVGIGQISSEVPQNLSASRPQDRQFILSSKKLLLSDSGFYLCAWGPSRYEQYFGPGTRLTVT.

The chain combines TRBV4-3 with TRBJ2-7, with D possibly called TRBD1 or TRBD2 (5 bases each). The CDR3 covers 14 residues. Trimming removed 4 bases from V and 5 bases from J, with 15 bases in between. Per germline, CDR1 LGHNA and CDR2 YSLEER. CDR3 coding DNA: TGCGCCAGCAGCCCGGGGACCGGTCCACACGAGCAGTACTTC. Its protein is CASSPGTGPHEQYF.

The chain has TRBV30 and TRBJ2-7; D is possibly TRBD1 (6 bases). The V gene's germline CDR1 is GTSNPN and CDR2 SVGIG (reference sequence). The CDR3 has 11 amino acids. The CDR3 sequence: CALGPGTMQYF. DNA for the CDR3: TGTGCACTGGGACCGGGGACAATGCAGTACTTC.

The chain couples TRBV29-1 to TRBJ2-1; TRBD2 matches 12 bases. Looked up from germline, CDR1 is SQVTM and CDR2 is ANQGSEA. The V segment lost 5 bases and the J segment 7 bases; nucleotides outside the gene matches: 9. The length of the CDR3 is 15 residues. In DNA form, the CDR3 reads TGCAGCGTTCGCAGGGGGACTAGCGGGTTGAATGAGCAGTTCTTC. Amino acid sequence: CSVRRGTSGLNEQFF.

The chain carries TRBV7-9 and TRBJ2-7; D gene unclear. CDR1 and CDR2 (germline): SEHNR, FQNEAQ (reference sequence). With 5 bases removed from V and 2 bases from J, the gap between germline ends came to 16 bases. The CDR3 loop spans 15 amino acids. The CDR3 loop reads CASSVGGERTYEQYF. The CDR3 region has the DNA TGTGCCAGCAGCGTTGGTGGGGAAAGGACCTACGAGCAGTACTTC.

V and J are TRBV6-6 and TRBJ2-7; D call uncertain. Germline CDR1 is MNHNY and CDR2 is SVGAGI (reference sequence). The V gene lost 3 bases and the J gene lost 5 bases, with 14 bases spanning the gap. The CDR3 length is 14 residues. CDR3 nucleotides: TGTGCCAGCAGTTATACCGACCTTACCCACGAGCAGTACTTC. This encodes CASSYTDLTHEQYF.

The V gene is TRBV6-5, the J gene TRBJ2-1; no clear D. The V end was cut by 3 bases, the J end by 8 bases, with 8 bases between. The CDR3 runs 12 residues. The germline gives CDR1 MNHEY, CDR2 SVGAGI. The CDR3 protein is CASSYRGDEQFF. CDR3 sequence (DNA): TGTGCCAGCAGTTATCGAGGAGATGAGCAGTTCTTC.

The chain links TRBV2 to TRBJ1-6; tentatively, D is TRBD1 (5 bases). Trimming shortened V by 7 bases and J by 9 bases, and 13 bases separated the two germline ends. Germline V gives CDR1 SNHLY, CDR2 FYNNEI. The CDR3 is 13 residues long. In nucleotides, the CDR3 is TGTGCCAGCACGACAGAGATGGTTTCACCCCTCCACTTT. This translates into CASTTEMVSPLHF.

V gene TRBV7-2 combines with J gene TRBJ2-5, with a possible D match to TRBD2 (6 bases). The germline V and J ends were trimmed by 3 bases and 2 bases, with 16 bases remaining between them. From germline, CDR1 is SGHTA and CDR2 FQGNSA. CDR3 length: 16 amino acids. The CDR3 DNA reads TGTGCCAGCAGCTTGGGTAGCGGTATCATACAAGAGACCCAGTACTTC. Encoded protein: CASSLGSGIIQETQYF.

The chain recombines TRBV11-2 with TRBJ2-1, with 7 positions matching TRBD2. The germline CDR1 and CDR2 sequences are SGHAT and FQNNGV. The CDR3 totals 15 residues. V lost 3 bases and J lost 4; bases outside the gene matches: 6. This CDR3 is CASSFSLAEYNEQFF. CDR3 DNA sequence: TGTGCCAGCAGCTTTAGTCTAGCGGAATACAATGAGCAGTTCTTC. Based on the CDR3 plus reference TRBV11-2 and TRBJ2-1, the full variable domain is EAGVAQSPRYKIIEKRQSVAFWCNPISGHATLYWYQQILGQGPKLLIQFQNNGVVDDSQLPKDRFSAERLKGVDSTLKIQPAKLEDSAVYLCASSFSLAEYNEQFFGPGTRLTVL.

The V call is TRBV6-6, the J call TRBJ2-1; D could derive from TRBD1 or TRBD2 (6 bases each). This CDR3 has 15 residues. The V gene's germline CDR1 is MNHNY and CDR2 SVGAGI (reference sequence). Trimming stripped 7 bases from V and 0 bases from J, with 13 bases between. Here the CDR3 DNA reads TGTGCCAGCACCAAGGGGGGCGGCTCCTACAATGAGCAGTTCTTC. Its protein product is CASTKGGGSYNEQFF.

V usage is TRBV25-1 and J usage is TRBJ2-1, with 8 bases lining up with TRBD2. The CDR3 totals 16 residues. J lost 7 bases, V lost 0 bases, and 8 bases had no gene match. Germline V gene sequence: CDR1 MGHDK, CDR2 SYGVNS. The CDR3, as DNA: TGTGCCAGCAGTGAATATTCCAGCGGGAGAATGAATGAGCAGTTCTTC. It encodes CASSEYSSGRMNEQFF.

This clone was detected a few times. The rearrangement uses TRBV10-3 and TRBJ2-7, with 7 nucleotides matching TRBD1. The V gene end was trimmed by 5 bases and the J gene end by 3 bases; junction bases not matched to a gene: 4. The CDR3 consists of 13 residues. Germline assignment: CDR1 ENHRY and CDR2 SYGVKD. The chain's CDR3 is CAISTQGDYEQYF. Written as DNA, the CDR3 is TGTGCCATCAGTACCCAGGGGGACTACGAGCAGTACTTC.

J is TRBJ1-5 and V is TRBV5-1; 7 bases match TRBD1. The CDR3 covers 16 residues. The ends lost 5 bases at V and 0 bases at J; junction bases unmatched: 8. Germline V gene lookup returns CDR1 SGHRS and CDR2 YFSETQ. CDR3 residues: CASSPGDSNSNQPQHF. The DNA for the CDR3 is TGCGCCAGCAGTCCCGGGGACAGTAATAGCAATCAGCCCCAGCATTTT.